The clone carrying this T cell receptor beta chain was recorded at least ten times. TCR beta CDR3 regions were amplified from RNA. HTBI primers drove first-round RT-PCR of the TCR CDR3. TCRdb re-analysed the multiplex PCR reads in MiXCR, keeping a single row per CDR3 protein. The sample includes some 440,000 distinct CDR3 sequences, around 14% of them seen just once. This specimen comes from a study of T cells in Graves' hyperthyroidism and ophthalmopathy. This CDR3 comprises 13 residues. Trimming took 4 bases from V and 5 from J; bases not matched to a gene: 5. Germline loops: CDR1 SQVTM, CDR2 ANQGSEA.

The sample was blood. J is TRBJ2-1 and V is TRBV29-1; 7 nucleotides agree with TRBD1. The receptor's source is a woman aged 18-29 years with Graves' hyperthyroidism. CDR3 bases: TGCAGCGTTGGGGGGACAGCTCACAATGAGCAGTTCTTC. Amino acids: CSVGGTAHNEQFF.